One and the same sample provided the 6 T cell receptor beta chains below, sequenced in a study of blood T cell repertoires in COVID-19. TCRdb's table, derived via immunoSEQ multiplex PCR, lists solely in-frame clones and lacks some. In the table there are over 110,000 clones, under 80% of which are singletons. The sequenced sample consisted of peripheral blood. These receptors were obtained from a man aged 80 or over with acute or convalescent COVID-19.

J is TRBJ2-7 and V is TRBV18; TRBD1 agrees at 8 bases. CDR1 and CDR2 (germline): KGHSH, LQKENI. V lost 3 bases and J lost 9; bases outside the gene matches: 10. CDR3 length: 14 amino acids. The CDR3 DNA sequence: TGTGCCAGCTCACCTGGGACAGGAGTTCTACGGCAGTACTTC. Its translation: CASSPGTGVLRQYF.

CDR3 coding DNA: TGTGCCAGCAGCTTGTTCCTAGCGGGGGATAGCACAGATACGCAGTATTTT. Protein: CASSLFLAGDSTDTQYF. The chain combines TRBV5-5 with TRBJ2-3; 10 positions agree with TRBD2. From germline, CDR1 is SGHKS and CDR2 YYEKEE (reference sequence). The V segment lost 1 base and the J segment 0 bases; nucleotides outside the gene matches: 5. The CDR3 totals 17 residues. Using reference TRBV5-5 and TRBJ2-3 for the parts outside the CDR3, the full variable domain is DAGVTQSPTHLIKTRGQQVTLRCSPISGHKSVSWYQQVLGQGPQFIFQYYEKEERGRGNFPDRFSARQFPNYSSELNVNALLLGDSALYLCASSLFLAGDSTDTQYFGPGTRLTVL.

The genes are TRBV7-2 and TRBJ2-7, with 8 nucleotides matching TRBD1. V shed 5 bases and J 2 bases; nucleotides not matched to a gene: 8. In germline, CDR1 is SGHTA, CDR2 FQGNSA. This CDR3 region has 15 residues. The CDR3 spells CASSIRTGITYEQYF. The CDR3 DNA is TGTGCCAGCAGCATTCGGACAGGGATTACCTACGAGCAGTACTTC.

This chain connects TRBV12-3 or TRBV12-4 to TRBJ1-2, with D tentatively TRBD1 (6 bases). Trimming removed 6 bases at V and 8 bases at J, with 13 bases between. The CDR3 is 12 amino acids. Written as DNA, the CDR3 is TGTGCCAGCAGCTTTACAGGGAGCGGCTACACCTTC. Translation gives CASSFTGSGYTF.

The chain is built from TRBV6-6 and TRBJ1-2; 11 positions match TRBD1. The junction had 5 bases not matched to a gene; V was cut back by 8 bases and J by 6 bases. The CDR3 runs to 13 residues. Germline V gene lookup returns CDR1 MNHNY and CDR2 SVGAGI (reference sequence). The CDR3 spells CASQGQGANGYTF. CDR3 nucleotide sequence: TGTGCCAGCCAAGGACAGGGGGCTAATGGCTACACCTTC.

The CDR3 here is CASSLQGNQPQHF. CDR3 coding DNA: TGTGCCAGCAGCCTACAGGGGAATCAGCCCCAGCATTTT. The rearrangement uses TRBV5-5 and TRBJ1-5; 7 bases align to TRBD1. The CDR3 is 13 residues long. Germline V gene data show CDR1 as SGHKS and CDR2 as YYEKEE (reference sequence). The junction had 2 bases not matched to a gene; V was cut back by 4 bases and J by 4 bases. The variable domain in full, completed from reference TRBV5-5 and TRBJ1-5, reads DAGVTQSPTHLIKTRGQQVTLRCSPISGHKSVSWYQQVLGQGPQFIFQYYEKEERGRGNFPDRFSARQFPNYSSELNVNALLLGDSALYLCASSLQGNQPQHFGDGTRLSIL.